This TCR beta chain was observed in a study of tumor and adjacent non-tumor tissue in lung cancer (dated by TCRdb to about 2018). As for the study more broadly: The cohort included around twelve adenocarcinoma, a couple of squamous cell carcinoma and 1 small cell lung cancer patients. The 15 enrolled patients, of whom around 10 were men and 5 were women, were aged about 30 to 80 years and were diagnosed with TNM stage I to III disease. A total of approximately 120,000,000 productive TCRbeta reads were generated by sequencing, corresponding to an average of roughly 4.1 million reads per sample. Bulk TCRbeta repertoires were compared between lung tumor tissue and matched distant non-tumor lung tissue obtained from fewer than 16 lung cancer patients. Approximately 31 paired specimens, one tumor and one normal lung sample per patient, were profiled by TCRbeta CDR3 sequencing. Overall study results and their limits: Because peripheral blood was not sequenced, the blood TCRbeta repertoires of the lung cancer patients in the study went unexamined. TCR diversity was significantly higher in younger patients, and higher tumor TCR diversity was associated with shorter overall and disease-free survival. Significantly higher TCR diversity (inverse Simpson) was observed in tumor tissue than in normal lung tissue (around 450 vs 150, P = 0.0075, Mann-Whitney U test). With only about 14 patients in the cohort, the authors noted that larger samples and more detailed clinical data are needed. The top 100 clones accounted for a significantly larger cumulative portion of the repertoire in normal lung than in tumor tissue. The methods do not name the sequencing platform or mention unique molecular identifiers.

Bulk unsorted tissue served as the source for RNA extraction, and RNA quality was assessed using a NanoDrop ND-1000 and an Agilent 2100. The normal lung samples consisted of distant non-tumor tissue collected more than 3 cm from the tumor edge. All donors had newly diagnosed lung cancer, had not received prior chemotherapy, and were admitted for thoracic surgery in China between August and November 2014. Patients who had received previous radiotherapy or chemotherapy, or who had another concurrent cancer, were excluded from the study. Pieces of surgical tissue measuring roughly 1-2.2 cm3 were kept in RNAlater solution and held at -80 degrees C until needed. Spanning cysteine to phenylalanine, the CDR3 consists of 16 amino acids. Only the CDR3 DNA stays, 48 bases, in frame from base 1. The library relied on multiplex PCR. Sequencing relied on an Illumina HiSeq 2500. Following protocols modified from ARM-PCR, the researchers constructed TCRbeta libraries through three rounds of nested PCR with primers (Table S4). Before sequencing, PCR products of 200-500 bp were cut from the gel and purified using the QIAquick gel extraction kit. As for the original processing: Reads were cleaned with Trimmomatic, merged with FLASH into complete CDR3 sequences, and assigned to V(D)J germline segments with MiTCR. Clonal diversity was calculated as the inverse Simpson's index using VDJtools. In-frame sequences lacking a premature stop codon were counted as productive reads. The raw public reads went through TCRdb reprocessing: fastp at Q25, MiXCR clone calling, in-frame beta chains kept. Rows with one shared CDR3 protein collapse into an entry with the most common genes and DNA. TCRdb's processing, not the authors' own work, is the source of the V and J calls. Within this sample are 80,000 to 100,000 distinct CDR3 sequences, with 75% to 85% of them counted one time only. Around 30% of the sample is in the top ten clones.

In this sample, this clonotype turned up once. The clone's antigen remains unknown. The junction and the germline gene differ at one end; a read error may be behind it. The material sequenced was distant non-tumor lung tissue. This clonotype originated in a man aged 60-69 years with small cell lung cancer. This chain is built from TRBV12-3 or TRBV12-4 and TRBJ1-2, and 8 junction bases match TRBD1. The nucleotide sequence is TGTGCCGGCAGTTTAAATGACAGGGGTCGCAACTATGACTACACCTTC. This gives the protein CAGSLNDRGRNYDYTF.